These 32 T cell receptor beta chains came from one sample sequenced in a study of shared clonotypes between healthy human individuals. Sequenced by immunoSEQ multiplex PCR; TCRdb stores in-frame clones only, minus some. The profile shows some 490,000 clones, more than 75% of them singletons. Sequenced material: PBMCs. The receptors shown here come from a woman aged 40 to 55 in good health. Some clones in this sample may be carry-over from other donors' samples.

V is TRBV14 and J is TRBJ2-2, with 9 bases fitting TRBD2. There are 18 residues in the CDR3. The junction had 13 bases not matched to a gene; V was cut back by 3 bases and J by 5 bases. Germline V gene sequence: CDR1 SGHDN, CDR2 FVKESK. The CDR3 sequence: CASSHRRAGGPNTGELFF. Here the CDR3 DNA reads TGTGCCAGCAGCCATCGCCGGGCGGGAGGGCCCAATACCGGGGAGCTGTTTTTT.

The rearrangement links TRBV11-2 to TRBJ2-7, with D unresolved. The CDR3 consists of 14 residues. Germline loops: CDR1 SGHAT, CDR2 FQNNGV. Trimming shortened V by 2 bases and J by 2 bases, and 10 bases separated the two germline ends. CDR3 coding DNA: TGTGCCAGCAGCTTATCGGCAGGTACCTACGAGCAGTACTTC. It specifies CASSLSAGTYEQYF.

This clone came up a few times. This chain links TRBV28 with TRBJ2-7, with D possibly TRBD1 on 6 matching bases. V lost 6 bases and J lost 4, with 22 bases in between. The germline CDR1 and CDR2 sequences are MDHEN and SYDVKM. The CDR3 length is 16 residues. CDR3 DNA sequence: TGTGCCAGCAGGGCCTCCGGGACACAGGTTGGTTACGAGCAGTACTTC. It codes for CASRASGTQVGYEQYF.

This chain connects TRBV9 to TRBJ2-1, with no clear D. Germline V gene data show CDR1 as SGDLS and CDR2 as YYNGEE. Trimming removed 0 bases at V and 5 bases at J, with 9 bases between. The CDR3 loop spans 14 amino acids. In nucleotides, the CDR3 is TGTGCCAGCAGCGTAGGAAATAGCAACAATGAGCAGTTCTTC. This codes for CASSVGNSNNEQFF.

This clone came up a few times. The CDR3 bases are TGTGCCAGCAGTGAAGACGGGATTGGGGCAAGGGTTAATGAAAAACTGTTTTTT. It translates to CASSEDGIGARVNEKLFF. The chain couples TRBV2 to TRBJ1-4, with a possible D match to TRBD1 (5 bases). The V and J ends lost 1 base and 4 bases respectively, with 19 bases between them. This CDR3 has 18 amino acids. CDR1 is SNHLY, CDR2 FYNNEI, per germline.

The J gene is TRBJ1-4, the V gene TRBV28; unclear D gene. CDR1 and CDR2 (germline): MDHEN, SYDVKM. The CDR3 runs to 15 residues. V shed 6 bases and J shed 5 bases, with 16 bases lying between them. CDR3 residues: CASSPRPDTNEKLFF. The CDR3 region has the DNA TGTGCCAGCAGCCCGCGACCGGATACCAATGAAAAACTGTTTTTT.

Details on this clone: At one of its ends the junction is not consistent with the germline gene, which may arise from a read error. V and J are TRBV2 and TRBJ2-7; TRBD2 aligns across 10 bases. This CDR3 region has 14 residues. Per germline, CDR1 SNHLY and CDR2 FYNNEI. This CDR3 is CASSQAGGPYEQYF. The CDR3 DNA reads as TGTGCCAGCAGTCAAGCGGGAGGGCCCTACGAGCAGTACTTC.

With respect to this clone: Other DNA sequences in the sample encode the same CDR3. The chain links TRBV25-1 to TRBJ2-1; 10 positions match TRBD2. The CDR3 has 15 residues. CDR1 and CDR2 (germline): MGHDK, SYGVNS. Unmatched junction bases numbered 5, after V lost 3 bases and J lost 6 bases. This CDR3 is CASSESLAGVNEQFF. The CDR3 DNA reads TGTGCCAGCAGTGAGAGTCTAGCGGGAGTCAATGAGCAGTTCTTC.

The chain recombines TRBV7-9 with TRBJ1-1; D is unclear. Germline CDR1 SEHNR, CDR2 FQNEAQ (reference sequence). V was shortened by 2 bases and J by 0 bases, with 10 bases between the two germline ends. This CDR3 is 15 amino acids long. CDR3 nucleotide sequence: TGTGCCAGCAGCTTATTTCAAGGCCTGAACACTGAAGCTTTCTTT. Amino acid sequence: CASSLFQGLNTEAFF.

The genes are TRBV19 and TRBJ1-2, with D maybe TRBD1 (6 bases). The CDR3 sequence is 13 residues long. Germline V gene lookup returns CDR1 LNHDA and CDR2 SQIVND (reference sequence). V dropped 4 bases and J dropped 4 bases, with 10 bases sitting between them. DNA of the CDR3: TGTGCCAGTAGTAGAGGACAGCTCTATGGCTACACCTTC. Protein product: CASSRGQLYGYTF.

V usage is TRBV7-3 and J usage is TRBJ1-2; D unclear. V lost 1 base to trimming and J lost 3 bases, with 6 bases between them. Germline V lookup: CDR1 SGHTA, CDR2 FQGTGA. The CDR3 runs 13 residues. The CDR3 nucleotides are TGTGCCAGCAGCTTAATCGGGGACTATGGCTACACCTTC. As protein: CASSLIGDYGYTF. The whole variable domain, remainder taken from reference TRBV7-3 and TRBJ1-2, is GAGVSQTPSNKVTEKGKYVELRCDPISGHTALYWYRQSLGQGPEFLIYFQGTGAADDSGLPNDRFFAVRPEGSVSTLKIQRTERGDSAVYLCASSLIGDYGYTFGSGTRLTVV.

This clone was seen more than once but under ten times. The rearrangement links TRBV10-3 to TRBJ2-3; 12 bases align to TRBD2. Germline values: CDR1 ENHRY, CDR2 SYGVKD. J was trimmed by 5 bases and V by 5 bases; bases with no gene match: 5. The CDR3 runs to 15 residues. CDR3 region: CAISLGLAGGDTQYF. For the CDR3, the DNA is TGTGCCATCAGTTTGGGACTAGCGGGTGGAGATACGCAGTATTTT.

V gene TRBV7-2 combines with J gene TRBJ2-7; 7 positions agree with TRBD2. Germline values: CDR1 SGHTA, CDR2 FQGNSA. CDR3 length equals 14 residues. Trimming at V came to 5 bases and at J to 6 bases, leaving 10 bases not matched to a gene. In DNA form, the CDR3 reads TGTGCCAGCAGCCAGGAATCGGGAGGCTCCGAGCAGTACTTC. Encoded protein: CASSQESGGSEQYF.

This clone was detected a few times. The CDR3 bases are TGTGCCAGCAGCGTAGGGGAGTCCAAAAGCGGGCAGTTCTTC. Translated, it gives CASSVGESKSGQFF. The rearrangement uses TRBV9 and TRBJ2-1; tentative D call: TRBD2 (5 bases). Trimming pared 0 bases from V and 12 bases from J, leaving 16 bases between. CDR3 length: 14 amino acids. CDR1 and CDR2 from the germline V gene are SGDLS and YYNGEE. Full variable domain (remainder filled in from reference TRBV9 and TRBJ2-1): DSGVTQTPKHLITATGQRVTLRCSPRSGDLSVYWYQQSLDQGLQFLIQYYNGEERAKGNILERFSAQQFPDLHSELNLSSLELGDSALYFCASSVGESKSGQFFGPGTRLTVL.

The chain has TRBV7-9 and TRBJ1-2, with D perhaps matching TRBD1 (6 bases). Trimming removed 5 bases from V and 3 bases from J, with 13 bases in between. The CDR3 has 14 amino acids. Germline V gene data show CDR1 as SEHNR and CDR2 as FQNEAQ (reference sequence). The CDR3 DNA reads as TGTGCCAGCAGCCCAAGGACAGCCCACTATGGCTACACCTTC. It is translated as CASSPRTAHYGYTF.

V and J are TRBV9 and TRBJ2-4, with 11 bases lining up with TRBD2. Germline lookup yields CDR1 SGDLS and CDR2 YYNGEE. The ends lost 0 bases at V and 5 bases at J; junction bases unmatched: 4. This CDR3 contains 16 residues. CDR3 nucleotide sequence: TGTGCCAGCAGCGTAGCTTCGGGACTAGCGGAAAACATTCAGTACTTC. This sequence encodes CASSVASGLAENIQYF.

CDR3: CASSLGRGAGNTIYF. CDR3 DNA sequence: TGTGCCAGCAGCTTAGGACGGGGGGCTGGAAACACCATATATTTT. This chain connects TRBV7-2 to TRBJ1-3; D is perhaps TRBD1 (5 bases). Trimming left V 1 base short and J 2 bases short, with 9 bases between. The CDR3 totals 15 residues. Germline V CDR1 and CDR2: SGHTA, FQGNSA.

J is TRBJ2-1 and V is TRBV5-4, with 14 bases fitting TRBD2. The CDR3 is 16 residues long. Per the germline V gene, CDR1 is SGHNT and CDR2 is YYREEE (reference sequence). V gave up 3 bases and J gave up 9 bases; unmatched junction bases: 8. This CDR3 reads CASSSGTSGSLSEQFF. The CDR3 DNA is TGTGCCAGCAGCTCCGGGACTAGCGGGAGTCTCTCTGAGCAGTTCTTC.

The table lists this clone with a few counts. The chain has TRBV9 and TRBJ2-2; 7 positions match TRBD2. CDR3 size: 18 residues. Germline V gene sequence: CDR1 SGDLS, CDR2 YYNGEE. J was trimmed by 1 base and V by 0 bases; bases with no gene match: 9. The CDR3 loop reads CASSVVLVERENTGELFF. As DNA, the CDR3 is TGTGCCAGCAGCGTAGTGTTAGTGGAGCGGGAGAACACCGGGGAGCTGTTTTTT.

This chain joins TRBV19 and TRBJ1-5, with D possibly TRBD1 on 5 matching bases. The CDR3 runs to 16 residues. Germline lookup yields CDR1 LNHDA and CDR2 SQIVND (reference sequence). Trimming pared 0 bases from V and 5 bases from J, leaving 14 bases between. CDR3 residues: CASSIDGGSRDQPQHF. The CDR3 region has the DNA TGTGCCAGTAGTATAGATGGGGGTAGTAGGGATCAGCCCCAGCATTTT.

The chain couples TRBV5-4 to TRBJ2-1, with TRBD1 matching 10 bases. In germline, CDR1 is SGHNT, CDR2 YYREEE (reference sequence). V lost 4 bases and J lost 1; bases outside the gene matches: 5. CDR3 length equals 16 residues. The CDR3 DNA reads as TGTGCCAGCAGCCTCCGGACAGGGGGGTCCTACAATGAGCAGTTCTTC. Translation gives CASSLRTGGSYNEQFF.

The table lists this clone with many counts. V usage is TRBV6-1 and J usage is TRBJ2-7; 9 bases map to TRBD1. Looked up from germline, CDR1 is MNHNS and CDR2 is SASEGT. V lost 5 bases, J lost 1 base, and 6 bases stayed unmatched. The CDR3 is 15 amino acids. In DNA, the CDR3 is TGTGCCAGCAGTTTTGAGGGACAGGGATCCTACGAGCAGTACTTC. Translated: CASSFEGQGSYEQYF.

As regards this clone: Other DNA sequences from this sample encode an identical CDR3 as well. The chain carries TRBV28 and TRBJ2-6; tentative D call: TRBD1 (6 bases). CDR3 length: 15 residues. Per germline, CDR1 MDHEN and CDR2 SYDVKM. V shed 6 bases and J shed 1 base, with 10 bases lying between them. The CDR3 DNA sequence: TGTGCCAGCAGCTCAGGGGCGTCTGGGGCCAACGTCCTGACTTTC. Amino acid sequence: CASSSGASGANVLTF.

The chain uses TRBV9 and TRBJ2-1, with 11 bases aligning to TRBD2. Germline V lookup: CDR1 SGDLS, CDR2 YYNGEE. The V gene end was trimmed by 3 bases and the J gene end by 5 bases; junction bases not matched to a gene: 4. The CDR3 spans 15 residues. The CDR3: CASSDGTSGNNEQFF. The CDR3, as DNA: TGTGCCAGCAGCGACGGGACTAGCGGAAACAATGAGCAGTTCTTC.

V and J are TRBV19 and TRBJ2-5, with no clear D. The V gene's germline CDR1 is LNHDA and CDR2 SQIVND (reference sequence). V was clipped by 4 bases and J by 5 bases, with 17 bases between them. There are 15 residues in the CDR3. CDR3 loop: CASSKDPTPGETQYF. The CDR3 DNA sequence: TGTGCCAGTAGTAAGGATCCCACGCCCGGGGAGACCCAGTACTTC.

The chain combines TRBV19 with TRBJ2-1; 10 nucleotides line up with TRBD2. This CDR3 region has 17 residues. Germline CDR1 and CDR2: LNHDA and SQIVND (reference sequence). The V and J ends lost 3 bases and 7 bases, in that order; junction bases with no gene match: 12. The CDR3 loop is CASSIGRLAGVRNEQFF. The CDR3 DNA reads as TGTGCCAGTAGTATCGGGAGGCTAGCGGGAGTACGGAATGAGCAGTTCTTC.

This clone has a count of ten or more. This chain links TRBV4-1 with TRBJ2-3; 15 nucleotides align to TRBD2. Looked up from germline, CDR1 is MGHRA and CDR2 is YSYEKL. Trimming at V came to 4 bases and at J to 4 bases, leaving 15 bases not matched to a gene. This CDR3 region has 20 residues. The CDR3 spells CASSRPIGLAGGPGSDTQYF. The CDR3 region has the DNA TGCGCCAGCAGCCGGCCCATCGGACTAGCGGGAGGGCCAGGCTCAGATACGCAGTATTTT.

This clone appeared once. The rearrangement links TRBV5-1 to TRBJ2-7, with 10 bases lining up with TRBD1. After removal of 1 base from V and 5 bases from J, the junction contained 3 bases not matched to a gene. The germline CDR1 and CDR2 sequences are SGHRS and YFSETQ. CDR3 length equals 14 residues. The CDR3 loop is CASSLRDRGDEQYF. The CDR3 coding sequence is TGCGCCAGCAGCTTGCGGGACAGGGGCGACGAGCAGTACTTC.

CDR3 region: CASSPPGAGPVEKLFF. CDR3 DNA: TGTGCCAGCTCACCACCGGGTGCAGGGCCTGTTGAAAAACTGTTTTTT. The chain combines TRBV18 with TRBJ1-4; D is perhaps TRBD1 (5 bases). CDR3 size: 16 residues. Germline loops: CDR1 KGHSH, CDR2 LQKENI. Trimming left V 0 bases short and J 7 bases short, with 15 bases between.

In its sample, this clone was seen a few times. The rearrangement links TRBV10-2 to TRBJ2-5; D is uncertain. Trimming took 4 bases from V and 5 from J, leaving 11 bases between them. The CDR3 sequence is 13 residues long. Germline CDR1 and CDR2: WSHSY and SAAADI. CDR3 bases: TGCGCCAGCAGTGCTTGGGCTGGGGAGACCCAGTACTTC. Protein sequence: CASSAWAGETQYF.

The rearrangement joins TRBV5-6 to TRBJ2-2; D remains ambiguous. CDR1 and CDR2 from the germline V gene are SGHDT and YYEEEE. The CDR3 is 14 amino acids. V shed 0 bases and J shed 4 bases, with 7 bases lying between them. The CDR3 protein is CASSLGQLTGELFF. The CDR3 DNA reads as TGTGCCAGCAGCTTGGGACAACTCACCGGGGAGCTGTTTTTT.

The chain joins TRBV28 to TRBJ1-3, with D tentatively TRBD1 (5 bases). The V gene's germline CDR1 is MDHEN and CDR2 SYDVKM. The CDR3 covers 16 residues. The ends were cut back, 1 base at V and 0 bases at J, with 10 bases in the middle. CDR3 coding DNA: TGTGCCAGCAGTTTATTGGGACTCTCCTCTGGAAACACCATATATTTT. The encoded protein is CASSLLGLSSGNTIYF.